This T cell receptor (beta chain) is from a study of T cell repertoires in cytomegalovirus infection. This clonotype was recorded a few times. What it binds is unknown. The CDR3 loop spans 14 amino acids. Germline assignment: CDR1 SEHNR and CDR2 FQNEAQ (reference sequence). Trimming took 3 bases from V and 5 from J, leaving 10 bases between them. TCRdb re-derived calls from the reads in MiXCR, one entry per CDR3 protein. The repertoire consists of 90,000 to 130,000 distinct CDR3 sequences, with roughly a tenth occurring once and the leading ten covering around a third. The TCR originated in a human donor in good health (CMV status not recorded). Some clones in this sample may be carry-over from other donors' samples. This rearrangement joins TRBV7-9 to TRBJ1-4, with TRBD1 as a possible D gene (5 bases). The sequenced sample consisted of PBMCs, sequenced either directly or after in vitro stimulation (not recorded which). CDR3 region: CASSFQGENEKLFF. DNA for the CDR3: TGTGCCAGCAGCTTTCAGGGAGAGAATGAAAAACTGTTTTTT.